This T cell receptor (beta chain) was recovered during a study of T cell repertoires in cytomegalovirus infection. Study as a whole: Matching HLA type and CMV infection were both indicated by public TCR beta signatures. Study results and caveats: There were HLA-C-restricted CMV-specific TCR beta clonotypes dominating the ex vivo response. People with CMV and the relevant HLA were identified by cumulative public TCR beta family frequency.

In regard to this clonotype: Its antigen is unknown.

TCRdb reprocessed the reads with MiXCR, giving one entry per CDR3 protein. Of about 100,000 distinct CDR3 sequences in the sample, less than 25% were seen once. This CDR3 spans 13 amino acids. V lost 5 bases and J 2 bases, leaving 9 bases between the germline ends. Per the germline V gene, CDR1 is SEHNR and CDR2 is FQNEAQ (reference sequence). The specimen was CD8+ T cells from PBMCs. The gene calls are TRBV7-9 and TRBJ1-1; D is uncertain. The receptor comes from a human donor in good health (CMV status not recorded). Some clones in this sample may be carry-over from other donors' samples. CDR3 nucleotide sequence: TGTGCCAGCAGCCCCCCCACCAACACTGAAGCTTTCTTT. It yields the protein CASSPPTNTEAFF. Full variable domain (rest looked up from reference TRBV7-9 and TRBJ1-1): DTGVSQNPRHKITKRGQNVTFRCDPISEHNRLYWYRQTLGQGPEFLTYFQNEAQLEKSRLLSDRFSAERPKGSFSTLEIQRTEQGDSAMYLCASSPPTNTEAFFGQGTRLTVV.